This TCR beta chain was captured in a study of early T cells in non-severe SARS-CoV-2 infection. Across the whole study: Whole-blood bulk RNA, unsorted, was sequenced, and chains were unpaired. Study-wide results and limits: Anti-spike CD8 responses were favored in VDJdb matching, and private and CD4 specificities were missed.

The CDR3 has 15 residues. CDR1 and CDR2 (germline): SGHRS, YFSETQ. The V and J ends lost 2 bases and 3 bases respectively, with 14 bases between them. TCRdb re-called the 5' RACE reads through MiXCR, storing one row per CDR3 protein. Of around 50,000 distinct CDR3 sequences in the sample, roughly 6.5% are singletons; the top ten hold under 5%. On this clonotype: What it binds is not known.

Sequences were obtained from whole blood. V gene TRBV5-1 combines with J gene TRBJ1-1; TRBD1 is a possible D gene (5 bases). The receptor was isolated from an adult who was a healthcare worker with PCR-confirmed SARS-CoV-2 infection or an uninfected control (not recorded which). This CDR3 is CASSFTQGIDTEAFF. The CDR3 region has the DNA TGCGCCAGCAGCTTCACCCAGGGCATCGACACTGAAGCTTTCTTT.